This TCR beta chain is drawn from a study of blood T cells in healthy people across ages. The germline V gene encodes CDR1 SNHLY and CDR2 FYNNEI. The CDR3 runs to 18 residues. The V gene end was trimmed by 6 bases and the J gene end by 0 bases; junction bases not matched to a gene: 11. Findings and caveats of the study: What prevented conclusive comparison of naive and antigen-experienced cells was that PBMCs were unsorted. Both naive CD4+ cell counts and diversity were greater in long-lived donors than in aged donors.

Concerning this clonotype itself: Its specificity is not known.

Researchers report isolating at least 6 million PBMCs per sample. A sample-barcoded 5' primer and a J-beta primer mix were used in a second PCR of about 7 to 12 cycles. TCRdb reanalysed the 5' RACE reads using MiXCR and keeps one entry per CDR3 protein. The sample holds around 1.7 million distinct CDR3 sequences, roughly 30% seen once. The sample consisted of blood. The V gene is TRBV2, the J gene TRBJ2-3; 11 bases map to TRBD2. This TCR came from a woman between 25 and 40 years old in good health. The CDR3 loop is CASSQRLAGPSSTDTQYF. The CDR3 coding sequence is TGTGCCAGCAGCCAGAGACTAGCGGGACCCTCGAGCACAGATACGCAGTATTTT.